This entry concerns a single T cell receptor beta chain. Its antigen is not identified. This sample was taken from a study of tumor-infiltrating lymphocytes in localized non-small cell lung cancer. Study-wide results and caveats: No link was found between tumor T-cell fraction and recurrence-free survival. Available tissue quantity limited TCR sequencing to a patient subset.

Sequenced by immunoSEQ multiplex PCR; TCRdb stores in-frame clones only, minus some. The data show about 15,000 clones, roughly three quarters seen once. The V and J ends lost 5 bases and 2 bases respectively, with 13 bases between them. The germline CDR1 and CDR2 sequences are MNHEY and SMNVEV (reference sequence). The CDR3 sequence is 14 residues long. This chain joins TRBV27 and TRBJ2-7; D assignment may be TRBD1 or TRBD2 (5 bases each). This receptor was obtained from a human donor with non-small cell lung cancer. Sequenced sample: lung tumor tissue. In nucleotides, the CDR3 is TGTGCCAGCAGTCCAGCGGAAGGGGCCTACGAGCAGTACTTC. Amino acid sequence: CASSPAEGAYEQYF.